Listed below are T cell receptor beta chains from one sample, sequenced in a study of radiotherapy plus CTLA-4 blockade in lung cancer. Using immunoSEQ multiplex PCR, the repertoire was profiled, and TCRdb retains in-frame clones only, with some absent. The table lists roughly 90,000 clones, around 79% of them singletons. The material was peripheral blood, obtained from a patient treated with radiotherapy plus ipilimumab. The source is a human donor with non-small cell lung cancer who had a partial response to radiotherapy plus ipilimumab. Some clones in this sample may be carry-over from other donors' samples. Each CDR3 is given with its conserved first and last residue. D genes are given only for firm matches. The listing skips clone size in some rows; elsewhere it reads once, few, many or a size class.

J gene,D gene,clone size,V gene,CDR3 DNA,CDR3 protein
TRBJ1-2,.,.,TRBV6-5,TGTGCCAGCAGTTACGGAGGCAGGGGATCTACTAGTGGCTACACCTTC,CASSYGGRGSTSGYTF
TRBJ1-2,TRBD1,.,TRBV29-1,TGCAGCGTAACCTCCGGGACAGGGTACTATGGCTACACCTTC,CSVTSGTGYYGYTF
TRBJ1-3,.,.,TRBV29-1,TGCAGCGTTGAAGACCCCCGTAGGGGGAGAAACACCATATATTTT,CSVEDPRRGRNTIYF
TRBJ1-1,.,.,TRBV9,TGTGCCAGCAGCGTAGAGTCAGTGAACACTGAAGCTTTCTTT,CASSVESVNTEAFF
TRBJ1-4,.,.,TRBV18,TGTGCCAGCTCACCTAGGACCGGAGGGGTTGAAAAACTGTTTTTT,CASSPRTGGVEKLFF
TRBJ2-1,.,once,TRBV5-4,TGTGCCAGCAGCTGGGGCCCGACCCCGAACTCCTACAATGAGCAGTTCTTC,CASSWGPTPNSYNEQFF
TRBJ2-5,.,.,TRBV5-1,TGCGCCAGCAGCTTGGGGGGGCGGGAAGAGACCCAGTACTTC,CASSLGGREETQYF
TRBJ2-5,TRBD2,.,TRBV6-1,TGTGCCAGCAGAGAATATAACCGGACTAGCGGGAGCTTATGGCAAGAGACCCAGTACTTC,CASREYNRTSGSLWQETQYF
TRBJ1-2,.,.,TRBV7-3,TGTGCCAGCAGCTTAATCGGGGGAAGGGATGGCTACACCTTC,CASSLIGGRDGYTF
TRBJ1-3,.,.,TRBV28,TGTGCCAGCAGACGGGATTTCTCTGGAAACACCATATATTTT,CASRRDFSGNTIYF
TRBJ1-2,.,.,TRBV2,TGTGCCAGCAGTGAACCTTTCTTGGACAGCTATGGCTACACCTTC,CASSEPFLDSYGYTF
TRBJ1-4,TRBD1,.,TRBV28,TGTGCCAGCAGGACAGGGTTGTTGGATGAAAAACTGTTTTTT,CASRTGLLDEKLFF
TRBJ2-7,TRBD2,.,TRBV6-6,TGTGCCAGCAGAGACTTGGGGACTAAAGAGCAGTACTTC,CASRDLGTKEQYF
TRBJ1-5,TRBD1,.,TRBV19,TGTGCCAGTAGCGGGACAGGAGGCAATCAGCCCCAGCATTTT,CASSGTGGNQPQHF
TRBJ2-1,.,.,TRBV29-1,TGCAGCGTTGAATCTAGCTACAATGAGCAGTTCTTC,CSVESSYNEQFF
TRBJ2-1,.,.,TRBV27,TGTGCCAGCAGTTTATTGGGCAGCGGGCAATACAATGAGCAGTTCTTC,CASSLLGSGQYNEQFF
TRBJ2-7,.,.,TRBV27,TGTGCCAGCAGTTTACAGGGGATCCCTTACGAGCAGTACTTC,CASSLQGIPYEQYF
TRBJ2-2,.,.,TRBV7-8,TGTGCCAGCAGCTCCAACCTAAACACCGGGGAGCTGTTTTTT,CASSSNLNTGELFF
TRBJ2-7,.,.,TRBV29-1,TGCAGCGTTGATGTCGGGGGAAGCTCCTACGAGCAGTACTTC,CSVDVGGSSYEQYF
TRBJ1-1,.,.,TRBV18,TGTGCCAGCTCACCACGGGCGGAGGAGTTCGTAGCTTTCTTT,CASSPRAEEFVAFF